Listed below are T cell receptor beta chains from one sample, sequenced in a study of T cell responses to AZD1222 COVID-19 vaccine. The protocol was immunoSEQ multiplex PCR, while the TCRdb copy is restricted to in-frame clones and leaves out a portion. The data show just under 75,000 clones, around 82% seen once. Sequencing was performed on peripheral blood, taken 28 days after the second AZD1222 dose. Every receptor here comes from an adult who received the AZD1222 COVID-19 vaccine. CDR3s include the opening cysteine and the closing phenylalanine or tryptophan. The order of the fields is J gene, D gene, V gene, clone size, CDR3 protein, CDR3 DNA. D genes are given only for firm matches. Clone size appears in some rows only: once, few, many, or a class for an expanded clone.

J: TRBJ1-3
D: -
V: TRBV7-8
size: -
CDR3: CASTPVRRQSGNTIYF
DNA: TGTGCCAGCACCCCCGTGAGAAGACAGTCTGGAAACACCATATATTTT

J: TRBJ1-6
D: -
V: TRBV5-1
size: -
CDR3: CASSMAVGDSPLHF
DNA: TGCGCCAGCAGCATGGCGGTCGGGGATTCACCCCTCCACTTT

J: TRBJ2-7
D: -
V: TRBV7-2
size: -
CDR3: CASSQILAYEQYF
DNA: TGTGCCAGCAGCCAAATACTAGCCTACGAGCAGTACTTC

J: TRBJ1-1
D: -
V: TRBV20-1
size: -
CDR3: CSAIRDAEAFF
DNA: TGCAGTGCTATAAGGGACGCTGAAGCTTTCTTT

J: TRBJ2-3
D: TRBD1
V: TRBV7-8
size: once
CDR3: CASSPGQGRLRTDTQYF
DNA: TGTGCCAGCAGCCCAGGACAGGGACGACTTCGCACAGATACGCAGTATTTT

J: TRBJ1-6
D: -
V: TRBV4-3
size: -
CDR3: CASSQTGNNSPLHF
DNA: TGCGCCAGCAGCCAGACAGGAAATAATTCACCCCTCCACTTT

J: TRBJ2-7
D: -
V: TRBV7-6
size: -
CDR3: CASSSPLRLNHHYEQYF
DNA: TGTGCCAGCAGCTCTCCCCTAAGGCTAAACCACCACTACGAGCAGTACTTC

J: TRBJ1-5
D: -
V: TRBV7-9
size: -
CDR3: CASSSARAGRSSNQPQHF
DNA: TGTGCCAGCAGTTCGGCCCGAGCGGGTCGCTCTAGCAATCAGCCCCAGCATTTT

J: TRBJ2-3
D: -
V: TRBV7-2
size: -
CDR3: CASSLGRPTDTQYF
DNA: TGTGCCAGCAGCTTAGGGCGCCCAACAGATACGCAGTATTTT

J: TRBJ2-1
D: TRBD1
V: TRBV28
size: -
CDR3: CASSLGQGSNEQFF
DNA: TGTGCCAGCAGTTTGGGACAGGGTAGCAATGAGCAGTTCTTC

J: TRBJ2-7
D: -
V: TRBV6-1
size: -
CDR3: CASSEPGLKAYEQYF
DNA: TGTGCCAGCAGTGAACCAGGATTAAAGGCCTACGAGCAGTACTTC

J: TRBJ2-1
D: -
V: TRBV3-1/TRBV3-2
size: -
CDR3: CASGTYNEQFF
DNA: TGTGCCAGCGGGACGTACAATGAGCAGTTCTTC

J: TRBJ2-2
D: -
V: TRBV7-3
size: once
CDR3: CASSPQQGGSGELFF
DNA: TGTGCCAGCAGCCCCCAACAGGGTGGGAGCGGGGAGCTGTTTTTT

J: TRBJ2-7
D: -
V: TRBV6-5
size: -
CDR3: CASKLAPDYEQYF
DNA: TGTGCCAGCAAATTGGCCCCCGACTACGAGCAGTACTTC

J: TRBJ2-3
D: TRBD1
V: TRBV29-1
size: few
CDR3: CSVGQGGTQYF
DNA: TGCAGCGTAGGACAGGGTGGTACGCAGTATTTT

J: TRBJ2-2
D: -
V: TRBV11-2
size: -
CDR3: CASSLGDRGTGELFF
DNA: TGTGCCAGCAGCTTAGGCGATAGGGGCACCGGGGAGCTGTTTTTT

J: TRBJ2-3
D: -
V: TRBV19
size: -
CDR3: CASSPPGHKVDTQYF
DNA: TGTGCCAGTAGTCCTCCGGGACACAAGGTCGATACGCAGTATTTT

J: TRBJ2-1
D: TRBD2
V: TRBV5-4
size: -
CDR3: CASSLGAGEFHEQFF
DNA: TGTGCCAGCAGCTTGGGAGCGGGGGAGTTCCATGAGCAGTTCTTC

J: TRBJ2-1
D: -
V: TRBV5-6
size: -
CDR3: CASSLTGTNTYNEQFF
DNA: TGTGCCAGCAGCTTGACGGGCACCAACACCTACAATGAGCAGTTCTTC

J: TRBJ1-2
D: TRBD1
V: TRBV6-5
size: -
CDR3: CASSPGGGSYGYTF
DNA: TGTGCCAGCAGTCCAGGGGGCGGAAGCTATGGCTACACCTTC

J: TRBJ1-5
D: TRBD1
V: TRBV5-5
size: -
CDR3: CASSLWDRGPQPQHF
DNA: TGTGCCAGCAGCTTGTGGGACAGGGGCCCACAGCCCCAGCATTTT

J: TRBJ1-2
D: -
V: TRBV19
size: -
CDR3: CASSMDSQGEYGYTF
DNA: TGTGCCAGTAGTATGGATAGTCAGGGTGAATATGGCTACACCTTC

J: TRBJ2-7
D: -
V: TRBV28
size: once
CDR3: CASSYTGPYEQYF
DNA: TGTGCCAGCAGTTACACTGGTCCCTACGAGCAGTACTTC

J: TRBJ1-2
D: -
V: TRBV7-2
size: -
CDR3: CASSLVLDYGYTF
DNA: TGTGCCAGCAGCTTAGTACTAGACTATGGCTACACCTTC

J: TRBJ1-1
D: -
V: TRBV28
size: -
CDR3: CASSFNTEAFF
DNA: TGTGCCAGCAGTTTTAACACTGAAGCTTTCTTT

J: TRBJ2-1
D: -
V: TRBV28
size: -
CDR3: CASRPPAGAYNEQFF
DNA: TGTGCCAGCAGACCTCCCGCTGGGGCCTACAATGAGCAGTTCTTC

J: TRBJ2-3
D: TRBD2
V: TRBV5-1
size: -
CDR3: CASSLGSSGRFADTQYF
DNA: TGCGCCAGCAGCTTGGGCTCTAGCGGGAGATTCGCAGATACGCAGTATTTT

J: TRBJ2-5
D: TRBD2
V: TRBV5-6
size: -
CDR3: CASSLAFGLASETQYF
DNA: TGTGCCAGCAGCTTGGCCTTCGGACTAGCGTCCGAGACCCAGTACTTC

J: TRBJ1-5
D: -
V: TRBV19
size: -
CDR3: CASSTGQMGNQPQHF
DNA: TGTGCCAGTAGTACCGGACAGATGGGCAATCAGCCCCAGCATTTT

J: TRBJ1-4
D: TRBD1
V: TRBV3-1/TRBV3-2
size: -
CDR3: CASSETGGREKLFF
DNA: TGTGCCAGCAGCGAGACAGGGGGCAGAGAAAAACTGTTTTTT

J: TRBJ2-5
D: TRBD1
V: TRBV30
size: -
CDR3: CAWSLDRAPQETQYF
DNA: TGTGCCTGGAGTCTCGACAGGGCCCCGCAAGAGACCCAGTACTTC

J: TRBJ2-2
D: -
V: TRBV6-5
size: -
CDR3: CASSLSSRTGELFF
DNA: TGTGCCAGCAGCCTTTCCTCCAGGACCGGGGAGCTGTTTTTT

J: TRBJ2-7
D: -
V: TRBV5-1
size: -
CDR3: CASSPDADSFYEQYF
DNA: TGCGCCAGCAGCCCGGACGCGGACTCCTTCTACGAGCAGTACTTC

J: TRBJ1-2
D: TRBD1
V: TRBV27
size: -
CDR3: CASSWGAGTGNGYTF
DNA: TGTGCCAGCAGTTGGGGGGCGGGGACAGGGAATGGCTACACCTTC

J: TRBJ2-7
D: -
V: TRBV5-6
size: -
CDR3: CASSRDDRLSAEQYF
DNA: TGTGCCAGCAGCCGGGACGACAGACTATCGGCCGAGCAGTACTTC

J: TRBJ1-3
D: TRBD1
V: TRBV5-5
size: -
CDR3: CASSWDSSGNTIYF
DNA: TGTGCCAGCAGTTGGGACAGCTCTGGAAACACCATATATTTT

J: TRBJ1-2
D: -
V: TRBV7-2
size: -
CDR3: CASSLESFNYGYTF
DNA: TGTGCCAGCAGCTTAGAGTCGTTTAACTATGGCTACACCTTC

J: TRBJ2-5
D: TRBD2
V: TRBV19
size: -
CDR3: CASKSAGAETQYF
DNA: TGTGCCAGTAAGTCCGCGGGAGCAGAGACCCAGTACTTC

J: TRBJ2-3
D: -
V: TRBV7-2
size: -
CDR3: CASSLAGVGTDTQYF
DNA: TGTGCCAGCAGCTTAGCGGGGGTTGGCACAGATACGCAGTATTTT

J: TRBJ1-1
D: TRBD1
V: TRBV5-1
size: -
CDR3: CASRTGTGGNTEAFF
DNA: TGCGCCAGTCGAACCGGGACAGGGGGTAACACTGAAGCTTTCTTT

J: TRBJ2-3
D: TRBD1
V: TRBV10-3
size: -
CDR3: CAIRDPGQGGDTQYF
DNA: TGTGCCATCAGAGACCCGGGACAGGGTGGGGATACGCAGTATTTT

J: TRBJ1-4
D: -
V: TRBV20-1
size: -
CDR3: CSAAGEKLFF
DNA: TGCAGTGCTGCGGGGGAAAAACTGTTTTTT

J: TRBJ2-1
D: -
V: TRBV14
size: -
CDR3: CASSPRTRGPRYNEQFF
DNA: TGTGCCAGCAGCCCCAGGACACGAGGGCCGAGATACAATGAGCAGTTCTTC

J: TRBJ1-2
D: -
V: TRBV6-1
size: -
CDR3: CASSEARDRGYTF
DNA: TGTGCCAGCAGTGAAGCACGGGATCGTGGCTACACCTTC

J: TRBJ1-1
D: -
V: TRBV5-1
size: -
CDR3: CASSLGGAGNTEAFF
DNA: TGCGCCAGCAGCTTAGGGGGGGCAGGAAACACTGAAGCTTTCTTT

J: TRBJ2-7
D: TRBD1
V: TRBV7-9
size: -
CDR3: CASSGTGIHEQYF
DNA: TGTGCCAGCAGCGGGACAGGGATACACGAGCAGTACTTC

J: TRBJ2-4
D: -
V: TRBV28
size: once
CDR3: CATRLGLNIQYF
DNA: TGTGCCACCCGACTAGGGCTAAACATTCAGTACTTC

J: TRBJ1-3
D: -
V: TRBV5-1
size: -
CDR3: CASSLAEGLAGNTIYF
DNA: TGCGCCAGCAGCTTGGCGGAGGGGTTGGCAGGAAACACCATATATTTT

J: TRBJ1-5
D: TRBD1
V: TRBV28
size: -
CDR3: CASSPGQGASQPQHF
DNA: TGTGCCAGCAGTCCGGGACAGGGGGCAAGTCAGCCCCAGCATTTT

J: TRBJ1-4
D: -
V: TRBV30
size: few
CDR3: CAWADKNEKLFF
DNA: TGTGCCTGGGCCGACAAGAATGAAAAACTGTTTTTT

J: TRBJ1-5
D: -
V: TRBV27
size: -
CDR3: CASSLYGGAGEPQHF
DNA: TGTGCCAGCAGTTTATATGGGGGCGCCGGGGAGCCCCAGCATTTT

J: TRBJ2-7
D: TRBD2
V: TRBV9
size: once
CDR3: CASSVEGTSRYEQYF
DNA: TGTGCCAGCAGCGTAGAGGGGACTAGCCGCTACGAGCAGTACTTC

J: TRBJ2-1
D: -
V: TRBV3-1/TRBV3-2
size: -
CDR3: CASSQVGLVGIEQFF
DNA: TGTGCCAGCAGCCAAGTGGGGCTAGTAGGCATAGAGCAGTTCTTC

J: TRBJ2-3
D: TRBD2
V: TRBV11-1
size: -
CDR3: CAKQLAGLDTQYF
DNA: TGTGCGAAACAACTAGCGGGATTAGATACGCAGTATTTT

J: TRBJ2-3
D: -
V: TRBV7-9
size: -
CDR3: CASGGGLQPNTDTQYF
DNA: TGTGCCAGCGGTGGGGGGCTCCAGCCCAACACAGATACGCAGTATTTT